Shown below are 32 T cell receptor beta chains from a single sample sequenced in a study of CD8+CD57+ T cells in acquired aplastic anemia. According to the study, genomic DNA was the template for TCR beta VDJ and CDR3 profiling. TCRdb re-analysed the reads in MiXCR, keeping a single row per CDR3 protein. The table lists 150,000 to 200,000 distinct CDR3 sequences, 40% to 50% of them singletons. By flow cytometry, patients selected for sequencing had shown an expansion of CD8+CD57+ cells. Sequenced input: sorted CD4+, CD8+, or CD8+CD57+ T cells (not recorded which) from PBMCs. These receptors were taken from a human donor with aplastic anemia.

In its sample, this clonotype was seen many times. The chain has TRBV19 and TRBJ2-3; 7 bases line up with TRBD1. The germline V gene encodes CDR1 LNHDA and CDR2 SQIVND (reference sequence). The CDR3 extends over 16 amino acids. V lost 3 bases to trimming and J lost 2 bases; unmatched junction nucleotides: 8. In DNA form, the CDR3 reads TGTGCCAGTAGTATCCCCAAGGGGGCTATCACAGATACGCAGTATTTT. It translates to CASSIPKGAITDTQYF.

This clonotype was counted ten times or more. In DNA, the CDR3 is TGTGCCAGCAGTCCCCAGGCCCACATTATGACGGACTATGGCTACACCTTC. Translation: CASSPQAHIMTDYGYTF. The chain couples TRBV12-3 or TRBV12-4 to TRBJ1-2, with unresolved D. Trimming took 5 bases from V and 3 from J, leaving 22 bases between them. The CDR3 totals 17 residues.

This clonotype occurred many times. V gene TRBV11-2 combines with J gene TRBJ1-1; TRBD1 agrees at 7 bases. V lost 2 bases to trimming and J lost 1 base; unmatched junction nucleotides: 7. Per germline, CDR1 SGHAT and CDR2 FQNNGV. This CDR3 spans 16 amino acids. The DNA for the CDR3 is TGTGCCAGCAGCTTAAGGTGGGGACAGTCGAACACTGAAGCTTTCTTT. As protein: CASSLRWGQSNTEAFF.

This chain links TRBV7-2 with TRBJ2-7; D may be TRBD1 (6 bases). The CDR3 contains 12 residues. The V end was cut by 4 bases, the J end by 7 bases, with 11 bases between. Germline CDR1 SGHTA, CDR2 FQGNSA. CDR3 nucleotides: TGTGCCAGCAGCTCTACAGGGTGGGAGCAGTACTTC. It encodes CASSSTGWEQYF.

The gene calls are TRBV10-3 and TRBJ2-7; D is perhaps TRBD2 (5 bases). This CDR3 comprises 12 residues. CDR1 ENHRY and CDR2 SYGVKD come from the germline V gene. With 10 bases removed from V and 4 bases from J, the gap between germline ends came to 14 bases. The CDR3 coding sequence is TGTGCCAGCAAAATCGGGGAGTACGAGCAGTACTTC. Residues: CASKIGEYEQYF.

V and J are TRBV7-2 and TRBJ1-1; 9 bases line up with TRBD1. Germline CDR1 reads SGHTA; CDR2 reads FQGNSA. The length of the CDR3 is 15 residues. Losses at the gene ends were 6 bases for V and 2 bases for J; bases not matched to a gene: 7. CDR3: CASRRQGVRNTEAFF. The CDR3 DNA reads as TGTGCCAGCAGAAGACAGGGGGTGCGTAACACTGAAGCTTTCTTT.

The chain carries TRBV19 and TRBJ2-6, with 10 positions matching TRBD1. CDR3 length: 17 residues. Looked up from germline, CDR1 is LNHDA and CDR2 is SQIVND (reference sequence). With 4 bases clipped from V and 0 bases from J, the junction kept 3 bases outside the gene matches. The CDR3 nucleotides are TGTGCCAGTAGTAAAGGGGACAGGGGCTCTGGGGCCAACGTCCTGACTTTC. It codes for CASSKGDRGSGANVLTF.

There are many counts of this clonotype. The rearrangement links TRBV9 to TRBJ2-3, with 9 bases fitting TRBD1. With 4 bases clipped from V and 5 bases from J, the junction kept 8 bases outside the gene matches. The CDR3 loop spans 15 amino acids. From germline, CDR1 is SGDLS and CDR2 YYNGEE. CDR3 DNA sequence: TGTGCCAGCAGCTGGGGGGGACAGGGCAAAGATACGCAGTATTTT. Residues: CASSWGGQGKDTQYF.

This clonotype was recorded many times. V and J are TRBV5-6 and TRBJ2-7, with a weak D call TRBD1 (5 bases). CDR3 size: 14 residues. Germline assignment: CDR1 SGHDT and CDR2 YYEEEE. Trimming cost V 1 base and J 2 bases, with 10 bases left between them. The CDR3 sequence is CASSLFQGAYEQYF. CDR3 bases: TGTGCCAGCAGCTTGTTTCAGGGTGCCTACGAGCAGTACTTC.

V is TRBV19 and J is TRBJ1-3; D is uncertain. V shed 5 bases and J shed 0 bases, with 11 bases lying between them. The CDR3 consists of 15 residues. CDR1 and CDR2 from the germline V gene are LNHDA and SQIVND (reference sequence). The DNA of the CDR3 is TGTGCCAGTAGTTATGACTCTAGCTCTGGAAACACCATATATTTT. Protein product: CASSYDSSSGNTIYF.

This chain joins TRBV7-2 and TRBJ1-4; D is uncertain. This CDR3 has 12 residues. Trimming removed 4 bases from V and 8 bases from J, with 8 bases in between. CDR1 is SGHTA and CDR2 is FQGNSA in the germline V gene. The CDR3 protein is CASSWLEEKLFF. The CDR3 DNA sequence: TGTGCCAGCAGCTGGTTGGAAGAAAAACTGTTTTTT. The variable domain in full, with the rest retrieved from reference TRBV7-2 and TRBJ1-4, is GAGVSQSPSNKVTEKGKDVELRCDPISGHTALYWYRQSLGQGLEFLIYFQGNSAPDKSGLPSDRFSAERTGGSVSTLTIQRTQQEDSAVYLCASSWLEEKLFFGSGTQLSVL.

The V gene is TRBV7-2, the J gene TRBJ2-1, with TRBD2 as a possible D gene (6 bases). The germline gives CDR1 SGHTA, CDR2 FQGNSA. Trimming took 5 bases from V and 16 from J, leaving 15 bases between them. CDR3 length: 11 residues. The DNA of the CDR3 is TGTGCCAGCAGCGAACGACTAGTTGGATTCTTC. It yields the protein CASSERLVGFF.

Only a few counts were recorded for this clonotype. In nucleotides, the CDR3 is TGTGCCAGCAGCCAAGAGCAGGGAGGGAAGGATGGCTACACCTTC. This codes for CASSQEQGGKDGYTF. This chain links TRBV3-1 with TRBJ1-2; D might be TRBD1 (5 bases). This CDR3 contains 15 residues. Germline loops: CDR1 LGHDT, CDR2 YNNKEL (reference sequence). Trimming took off 0 bases at V and 6 bases at J, with 14 bases between the two ends.

Points on this clonotype: This CDR3 is missing its conserved last phenylalanine or tryptophan, likely due to a read error. The chain joins TRBV4-2 to TRBJ2-1, with 9 bases matching TRBD2. From germline, CDR1 is LGHNA and CDR2 YNFKEQ. The CDR3 runs 18 residues. Unmatched junction bases numbered 11, after V lost 4 bases and J lost 1 base. The CDR3 DNA reads as TGTGCCAGCAGCCCCGAGGGAGAGGCGGGGGGGTCCTACAATGAGCAGTTCCTC. Encoded protein: CASSPEGEAGGSYNEQFL.

This clonotype was observed at least ten times. The chain combines TRBV5-5 with TRBJ1-2; D not resolved. Between the trimmed V and J ends, which lost 0 bases and 5 bases, there was a span of 14 bases. The CDR3 is 15 amino acids. Germline values: CDR1 SGHKS, CDR2 YYEKEE (reference sequence). CDR3 nucleotides: TGTGCCAGCAGCTTGGAGTCGGGCCCGAAGTATGGCTACACCTTC. Protein sequence: CASSLESGPKYGYTF.

In this sample, this clonotype turned up many times. V and J are TRBV10-3 and TRBJ1-2; TRBD1 might be the D (5 bases). CDR3 size: 13 residues. V lost 6 bases and J lost 2, with 10 bases in between. Germline loops: CDR1 ENHRY, CDR2 SYGVKD. The CDR3 loop is CAISWDGNYGYTF. CDR3 in DNA: TGTGCCATCAGCTGGGACGGAAACTATGGCTACACCTTC.

In this sample, this clonotype turned up a few times. V and J are TRBV15 and TRBJ2-7, with 10 positions matching TRBD1. CDR1 is LNHNV, CDR2 YYDKDF, per germline (reference sequence). CDR3 length: 18 residues. The junction had 12 bases not matched to a gene; V was cut back by 0 bases and J by 4 bases. This CDR3 is CATSRDPLLTGGRYEQYF. CDR3 nucleotide sequence: TGTGCCACCAGCAGAGATCCTCTCCTGACAGGGGGCAGGTACGAGCAGTACTTC. Combining the CDR3 with reference TRBV15 and TRBJ2-7 gives the whole variable domain DAMVIQNPRYQVTQFGKPVTLSCSQTLNHNVMYWYQQKSSQAPKLLFHYYDKDFNNEADTPDNFQSRRPNTSFCFLDIRSPGLGDTAMYLCATSRDPLLTGGRYEQYFGPGTRLTVT.

The V and J genes are TRBV15 and TRBJ2-3, with a possible D match to TRBD2 (6 bases). V shed 1 base and J shed 0 bases, with 11 bases lying between them. CDR3 length equals 16 residues. CDR1 is LNHNV and CDR2 is YYDKDF in the germline V gene (reference sequence). CDR3 nucleotides: TGTGCCACCAGCAGAGGTGTCGGGACTAGCACAGATACGCAGTATTTT. It specifies CATSRGVGTSTDTQYF. Using reference TRBV15 and TRBJ2-3 for the parts outside the CDR3, the full variable domain is DAMVIQNPRYQVTQFGKPVTLSCSQTLNHNVMYWYQQKSSQAPKLLFHYYDKDFNNEADTPDNFQSRRPNTSFCFLDIRSPGLGDTAMYLCATSRGVGTSTDTQYFGPGTRLTVL.

Turning to this clonotype: Possible read error: a much larger clone is one base away. The chain links TRBV5-5 to TRBJ1-2, with a possible D match to TRBD1 (5 bases). Germline V gene data show CDR1 as SGHKS and CDR2 as YYEKEE (reference sequence). The CDR3 covers 14 residues. In nucleotides, the CDR3 is TGTGCCAGCAGATTGGAAGGGGTGGGTCCTGGCTACACCTTC. Translation: CASRLEGVGPGYTF. The full variable domain, with the rest looked up from reference TRBV5-5 and TRBJ1-2, is DAGVTQSPTHLIKTRGQQVTLRCSPISGHKSVSWYQQVLGQGPQFIFQYYEKEERGRGNFPDRFSARQFPNYSSELNVNALLLGDSALYLCASRLEGVGPGYTFGSGTRLTVV.

J is TRBJ2-1 and V is TRBV20-1; 10 bases fit TRBD2. Unmatched junction bases numbered 6, after V lost 2 bases and J lost 5 bases. The CDR3 runs 15 residues. Per germline, CDR1 DFQATT and CDR2 SNEGSKA (reference sequence). The CDR3 bases are TGCAGTGCTAGAAGGCTAGCGGGAGCCCACAATGAGCAGTTCTTC. Translating gives CSARRLAGAHNEQFF.

This clonotype was observed at least ten times. The V gene is TRBV5-1, the J gene TRBJ1-2; TRBD1 matches at 7 bases. The ends lost 4 bases at V and 6 bases at J; junction bases unmatched: 12. Germline CDR1 and CDR2: SGHRS and YFSETQ. The CDR3 has 15 amino acids. CDR3 region: CASSPGTGEQDGYTF. Written as DNA, the CDR3 is TGCGCCAGCAGCCCCGGAACAGGGGAACAGGATGGCTACACCTTC.

This clonotype was detected many times. The CDR3 DNA reads as TGTGCCAGCAGTCCCCAGGGGGATACGCAGTATTTT. Translation: CASSPQGDTQYF. This chain joins TRBV12-3 or TRBV12-4 and TRBJ2-3, with a tentative D call TRBD1 (6 bases). This CDR3 has 12 amino acids. Trimming removed 5 bases from V and 6 bases from J, with 9 bases in between.

The chain employs TRBV5-6 and TRBJ2-5, with D possibly TRBD2 on 5 matching bases. V lost 0 bases and J 1 base, leaving 13 bases between the germline ends. Per germline, CDR1 SGHDT and CDR2 YYEEEE. The CDR3 runs 16 residues. Written as DNA, the CDR3 is TGTGCCAGCAGCTTGGGGACGGGGTTGGTCCAAGAGACCCAGTACTTC. Its translation is CASSLGTGLVQETQYF.

This clonotype was picked up one time. The V and J genes are TRBV4-2 and TRBJ2-7, with 7 bases fitting TRBD2. The J call may be wrong; the DNA end is better matched by TRBJ2-5. Germline V lookup: CDR1 LGHNA, CDR2 YNFKEQ. This CDR3 is built from 16 residues. The CDR3 region is CASSQDLFGREETQYF. The CDR3 region has the DNA TGTGCCAGCAGCCAAGATCTTTTTGGGAGGGAGGAGACCCAGTACTTC.

This clonotype showed up many times. The chain combines TRBV6-1 with TRBJ2-1; 9 positions match TRBD1. V shed 7 bases and J 8 bases; nucleotides not matched to a gene: 12. The length of the CDR3 is 15 residues. Germline V CDR1 and CDR2: MNHNS, SASEGT. CDR3: CASKSVTGGMDEQFF. In DNA form, the CDR3 reads TGTGCCAGCAAGTCGGTCACAGGGGGCATGGATGAGCAGTTCTTC.

The chain uses TRBV7-2 and TRBJ2-7; D is unresolved. The V end was cut by 2 bases, the J end by 5 bases, with 4 bases between. The germline V gene has CDR1 SGHTA and CDR2 FQGNSA. The CDR3 totals 11 residues. CDR3 DNA: TGTGCCAGCAGCTTAAGCCACGAGCAGTACTTC. It yields the protein CASSLSHEQYF.

The CDR3: CATHGGLYNSPLHF. CDR3 nucleotides: TGTGCCACTCATGGTGGGCTATATAATTCACCCCTCCACTTT. This sequence joins TRBV10-3 and TRBJ1-6; D remains ambiguous. CDR3 size: 14 residues. The ends were cut back, 10 bases at V and 4 bases at J, with 14 bases in the middle. Germline assignment: CDR1 ENHRY and CDR2 SYGVKD.

This clonotype was counted once. The junction and the germline gene differ at one end; a read error may be behind it. J is TRBJ2-7 and V is TRBV20-1; TRBD2 matches 7 bases. Germline CDR1 reads DFQATT; CDR2 reads SNEGSKA (reference sequence). The CDR3 has 14 amino acids. CDR3 sequence reads: CSARVTGGSNEQYF. The CDR3 nucleotides are TGCAGTGCTAGAGTAACGGGAGGCTCCAACGAGCAGTACTTC.

This clonotype was observed a handful of times. This rearrangement joins TRBV2 to TRBJ2-7, with 7 bases that match TRBD1. CDR3 length: 13 residues. CDR1 is SNHLY and CDR2 is FYNNEI in the germline V gene. After removal of 8 bases from V and 2 bases from J, the junction contained 6 bases not matched to a gene. CDR3 residues: CASLVQGAYEQYF. The CDR3 bases are TGTGCCAGCTTGGTCCAGGGGGCCTACGAGCAGTACTTC.

In regard to this clonotype: Germline and junction disagree at one end, which may indicate a read error. The chain recombines TRBV10-3 with TRBJ2-1; D possibly corresponds to TRBD2 (6 bases). The CDR3 covers 14 residues. In germline, CDR1 is ENHRY, CDR2 SYGVKD. The CDR3 sequence: CASSLVTRGNEQFF. CDR3 sequence (DNA): TGTGCCAGCAGTTTGGTGACTAGGGGTAATGAGCAGTTCTTC.

The V and J genes are TRBV2 and TRBJ2-5; 8 bases map to TRBD2. This CDR3 has 15 residues. V was pared by 5 bases and J by 9 bases, with 14 bases of the junction left unmatched. From germline, CDR1 is SNHLY and CDR2 FYNNEI. The CDR3 is CASSPGVRAGGAQYF. DNA of the CDR3: TGTGCCAGCAGTCCCGGGGTGAGGGCCGGGGGGGCCCAGTACTTC.

This clonotype was observed many times. The CDR3 sequence: CASRAGTGLYEQYF. CDR3 DNA: TGTGCCAGCAGAGCGGGGACAGGGTTGTACGAGCAGTACTTC. The chain carries TRBV27 and TRBJ2-7, with 9 positions matching TRBD1. Losses at the gene ends were 6 bases for V and 4 bases for J; bases not matched to a gene: 7. CDR1 is MNHEY, CDR2 SMNVEV, per germline (reference sequence). This CDR3 region has 14 residues.